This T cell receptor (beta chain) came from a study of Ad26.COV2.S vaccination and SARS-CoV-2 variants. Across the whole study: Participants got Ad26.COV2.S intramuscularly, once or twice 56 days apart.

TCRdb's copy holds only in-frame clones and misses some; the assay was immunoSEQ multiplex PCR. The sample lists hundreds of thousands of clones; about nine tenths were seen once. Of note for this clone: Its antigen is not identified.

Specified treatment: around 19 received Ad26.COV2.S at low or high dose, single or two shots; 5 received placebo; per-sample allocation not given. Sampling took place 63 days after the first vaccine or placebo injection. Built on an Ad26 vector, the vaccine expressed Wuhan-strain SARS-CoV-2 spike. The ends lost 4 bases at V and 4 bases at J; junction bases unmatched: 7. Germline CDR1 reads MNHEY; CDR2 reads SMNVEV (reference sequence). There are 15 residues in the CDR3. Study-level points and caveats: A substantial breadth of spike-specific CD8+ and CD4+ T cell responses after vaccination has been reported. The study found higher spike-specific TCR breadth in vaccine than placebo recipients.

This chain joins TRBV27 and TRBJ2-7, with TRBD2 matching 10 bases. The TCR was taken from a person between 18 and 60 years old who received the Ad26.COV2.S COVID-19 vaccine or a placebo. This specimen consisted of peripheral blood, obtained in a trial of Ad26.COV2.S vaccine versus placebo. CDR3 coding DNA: TGTGCCAGCAGTTCTCTAGCGGGGGTCACGTACGAGCAGTACTTC. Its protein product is CASSSLAGVTYEQYF.